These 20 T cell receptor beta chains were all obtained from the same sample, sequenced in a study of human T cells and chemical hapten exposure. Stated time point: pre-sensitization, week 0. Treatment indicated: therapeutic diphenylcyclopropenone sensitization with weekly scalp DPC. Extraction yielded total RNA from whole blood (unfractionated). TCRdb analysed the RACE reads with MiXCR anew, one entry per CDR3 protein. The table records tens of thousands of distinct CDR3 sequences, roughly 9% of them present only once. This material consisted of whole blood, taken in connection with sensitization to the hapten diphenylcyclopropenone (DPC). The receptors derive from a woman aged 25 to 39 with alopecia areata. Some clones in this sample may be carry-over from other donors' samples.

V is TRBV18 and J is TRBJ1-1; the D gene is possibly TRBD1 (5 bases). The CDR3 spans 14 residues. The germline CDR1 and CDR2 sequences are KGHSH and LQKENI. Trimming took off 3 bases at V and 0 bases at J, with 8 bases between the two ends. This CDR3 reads CASSPSTVNTEAFF. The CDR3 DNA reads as TGTGCCAGCTCACCCTCGACAGTGAACACTGAAGCTTTCTTT.

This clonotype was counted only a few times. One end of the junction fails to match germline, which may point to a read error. The CDR3 is CASSPDAVGYNF. The CDR3 DNA reads as TGTGCCAGCTCACCAGACGCAGTAGGCTACAACTTC. The V and J genes are TRBV18 and TRBJ1-2; no firm D call. The CDR3 runs 12 residues. The germline CDR1 and CDR2 sequences are KGHSH and LQKENI.

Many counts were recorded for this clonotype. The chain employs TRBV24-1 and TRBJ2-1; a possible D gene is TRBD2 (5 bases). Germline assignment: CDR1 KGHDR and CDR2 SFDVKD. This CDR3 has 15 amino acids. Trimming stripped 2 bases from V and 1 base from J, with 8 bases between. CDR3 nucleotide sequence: TGTGCCACCAGTGATTCCGGGGAGTCCTACAATGAGCAGTTCTTC. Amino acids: CATSDSGESYNEQFF.

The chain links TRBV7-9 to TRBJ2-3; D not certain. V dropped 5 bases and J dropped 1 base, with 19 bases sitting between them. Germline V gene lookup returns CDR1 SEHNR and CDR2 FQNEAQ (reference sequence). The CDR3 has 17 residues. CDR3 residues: CASSPRRGRRGTDTQYF. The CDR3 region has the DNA TGTGCCAGCAGCCCGAGACGCGGACGCCGGGGCACAGATACGCAGTATTTT.

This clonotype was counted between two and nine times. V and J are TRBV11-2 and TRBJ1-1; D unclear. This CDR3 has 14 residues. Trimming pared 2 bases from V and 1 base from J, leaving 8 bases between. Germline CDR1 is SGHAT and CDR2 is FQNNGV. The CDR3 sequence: CASSLNSRNTEAFF. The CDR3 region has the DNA TGTGCCAGCAGCTTAAACTCCCGGAACACTGAAGCTTTCTTT.

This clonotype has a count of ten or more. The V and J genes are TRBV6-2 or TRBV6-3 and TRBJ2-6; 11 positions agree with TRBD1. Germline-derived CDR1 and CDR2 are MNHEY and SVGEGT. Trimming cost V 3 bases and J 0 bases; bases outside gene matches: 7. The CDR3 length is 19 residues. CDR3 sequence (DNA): TGTGCCAGCAGTTATATTCCGGGACAGGGGGGCTCTGGGGCCAACGTCCTGACTTTC. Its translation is CASSYIPGQGGSGANVLTF.

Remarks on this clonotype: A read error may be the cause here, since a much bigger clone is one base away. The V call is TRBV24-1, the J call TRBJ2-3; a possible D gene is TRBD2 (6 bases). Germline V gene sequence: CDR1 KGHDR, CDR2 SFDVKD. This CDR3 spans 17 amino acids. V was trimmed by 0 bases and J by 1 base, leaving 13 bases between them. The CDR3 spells CATSDLGRRTGTDTQYF. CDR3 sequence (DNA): TGTGCCACCAGTGATTTGGGGAGGCGGACTGGCACAGATACGCAGTATTTT.

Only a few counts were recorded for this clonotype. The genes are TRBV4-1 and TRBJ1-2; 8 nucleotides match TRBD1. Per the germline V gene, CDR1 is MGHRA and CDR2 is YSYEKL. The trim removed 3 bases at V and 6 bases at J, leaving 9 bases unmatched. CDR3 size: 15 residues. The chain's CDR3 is CASSHPDRASHGYTF. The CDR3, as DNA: TGCGCCAGCAGCCACCCGGACAGGGCCTCCCATGGCTACACCTTC.

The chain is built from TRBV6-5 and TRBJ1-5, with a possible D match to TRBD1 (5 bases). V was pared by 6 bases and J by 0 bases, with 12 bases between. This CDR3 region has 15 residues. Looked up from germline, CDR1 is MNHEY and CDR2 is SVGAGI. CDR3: CASRPGGSSNQPQHF. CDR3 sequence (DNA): TGTGCCAGCAGACCGGGGGGATCTAGCAATCAGCCCCAGCATTTT.

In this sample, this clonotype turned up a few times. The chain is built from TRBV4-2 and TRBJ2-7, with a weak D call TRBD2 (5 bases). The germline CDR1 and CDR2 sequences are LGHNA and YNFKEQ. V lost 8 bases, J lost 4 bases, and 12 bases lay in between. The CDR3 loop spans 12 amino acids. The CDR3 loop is CASAHRGYEQYF. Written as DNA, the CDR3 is TGTGCCAGCGCCCATCGAGGGTACGAGCAGTACTTC.

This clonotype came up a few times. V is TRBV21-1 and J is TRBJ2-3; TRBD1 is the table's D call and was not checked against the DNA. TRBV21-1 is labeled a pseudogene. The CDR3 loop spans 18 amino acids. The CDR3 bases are TGTGCCAGCAGCAAAGTCTCGGACAGGGGGCGATGCACAGATACGCAGTATTTT. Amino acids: CASSKVSDRGRCTDTQYF.

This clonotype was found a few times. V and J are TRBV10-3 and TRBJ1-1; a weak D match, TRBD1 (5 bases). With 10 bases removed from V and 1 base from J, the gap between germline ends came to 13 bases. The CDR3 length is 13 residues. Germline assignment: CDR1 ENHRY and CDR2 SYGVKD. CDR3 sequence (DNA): TGTGCCACCGGGTGGGGGGGGAACACTGAAGCTTTCTTT. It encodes CATGWGGNTEAFF.

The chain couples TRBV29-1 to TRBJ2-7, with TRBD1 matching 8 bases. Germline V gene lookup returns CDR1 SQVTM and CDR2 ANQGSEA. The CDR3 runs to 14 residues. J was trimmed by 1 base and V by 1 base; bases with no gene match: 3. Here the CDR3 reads CSVEGTGTSYEQYF. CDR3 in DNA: TGCAGCGTTGAAGGGACAGGGACTTCCTACGAGCAGTACTTC.

Here the CDR3 DNA reads TGCGCCAGCAGCCACGTCGCGGGGTCACAGGGTGCCTGTTACGAGCAGTACTTC. Protein: CASSHVAGSQGACYEQYF. The J gene is TRBJ2-7, the V gene TRBV4-1; D possibly matches TRBD1 or TRBD2 (6 bases each). Between the trimmed V and J ends, which lost 3 bases and 4 bases, there was a span of 25 bases. In germline, CDR1 is MGHRA, CDR2 YSYEKL. This CDR3 region has 18 residues.

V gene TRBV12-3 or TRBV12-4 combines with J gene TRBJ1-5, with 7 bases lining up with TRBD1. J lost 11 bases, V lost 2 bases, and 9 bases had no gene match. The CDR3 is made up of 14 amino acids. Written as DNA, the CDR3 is TGTGCCAGCAGTTTAAAGACAGGGACATCGGCCCAGCATTTT. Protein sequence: CASSLKTGTSAQHF.

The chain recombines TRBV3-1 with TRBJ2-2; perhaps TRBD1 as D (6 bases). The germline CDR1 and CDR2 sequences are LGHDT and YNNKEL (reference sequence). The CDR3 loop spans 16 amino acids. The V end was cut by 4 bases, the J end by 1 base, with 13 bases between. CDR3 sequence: CASSPVRDKNTGELFF. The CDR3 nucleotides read TGTGCCAGCAGCCCGGTCCGGGACAAGAACACCGGGGAGCTGTTTTTT.

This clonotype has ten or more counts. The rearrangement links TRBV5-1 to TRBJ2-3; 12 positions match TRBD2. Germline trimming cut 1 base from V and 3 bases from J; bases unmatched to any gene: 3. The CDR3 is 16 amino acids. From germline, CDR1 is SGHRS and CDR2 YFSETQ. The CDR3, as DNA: TGCGCCAGCAGCTTGACTAGCGGGGGGTGGACAGATACGCAGTATTTT. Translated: CASSLTSGGWTDTQYF.

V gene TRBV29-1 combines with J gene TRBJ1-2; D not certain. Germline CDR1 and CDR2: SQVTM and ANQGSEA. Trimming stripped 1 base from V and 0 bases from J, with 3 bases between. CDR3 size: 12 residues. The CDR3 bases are TGCAGCGTTGAAGTGCCTAACTATGGCTACACCTTC. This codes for CSVEVPNYGYTF.

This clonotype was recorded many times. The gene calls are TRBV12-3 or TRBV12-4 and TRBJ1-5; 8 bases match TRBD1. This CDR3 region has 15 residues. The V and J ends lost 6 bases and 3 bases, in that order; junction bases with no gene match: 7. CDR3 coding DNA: TGTGCCAGCAGCGGGGGACAGGTTTCCAATCAGCCCCAGCATTTT. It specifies CASSGGQVSNQPQHF.

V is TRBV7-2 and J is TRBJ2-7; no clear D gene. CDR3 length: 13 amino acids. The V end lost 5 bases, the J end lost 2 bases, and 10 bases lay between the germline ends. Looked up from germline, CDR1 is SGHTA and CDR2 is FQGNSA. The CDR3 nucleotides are TGTGCCAGCAGCGTTCTGGGCCCCTACGAGCAGTACTTC. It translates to CASSVLGPYEQYF.